This T cell receptor (beta chain) was retrieved from a study of radiotherapy plus CTLA-4 blockade in lung cancer (dated by TCRdb to the late 2010s). Regarding the research as a whole: Among the enrolled patients, about 19% had an objective response, and about 31% reached disease control. Results and caveats for the whole study, not just this receptor: Early dynamic changes in blood T cell clones, together with increased serum interferon-beta after radiation, were reported as the strongest predictors of response. After treatment with radiotherapy and ipilimumab, TCR clones that originated in tumors expanded in peripheral blood.

V lost 1 base and J lost 5 bases; the stretch between them is 17 bases long. CDR1 and CDR2 were assigned from the germline V gene as SNHLY and FYNNEI. Including the terminal cysteine and phenylalanine, the CDR3 comprises 16 residues. The kept DNA is CDR3 alone, 48 bases in frame from the first base. Focal radiation therapy combined with CTLA-4 blockade (ipilimumab) was tested in patients with chemo-refractory metastatic non-small-cell lung cancer. Libraries were made using the immunoSEQ multiplex PCR assay. Held by TCRdb, this immuneACCESS table contains in-frame sequences only and omits some clones. Under half of the omission traces to an unresolved V gene where checked; the cause of the rest is unknown. The sample contains over 100,000 clones, approximately 80% of them found a single time. Around 3% of the sample comes from the top ten. As to this clone: There is no known antigen for this receptor. No base qualities exist here, and no much larger clone lies one base off it.

The rearrangement combines TRBV2 with TRBJ1-1; no D gene call is confident. The sequences come from peripheral blood, collected from a patient treated with radiotherapy plus ipilimumab. This clonotype was obtained from a human donor with non-small cell lung cancer that progressed on radiotherapy plus ipilimumab. Some clones in this sample may be carry-over from other donors' samples. The bases read TGTGCCAGCAGTGAAGGACCAGGAAGAGGGAGGACTGAAGCTTTCTTT. Its translation reads: CASSEGPGRGRTEAFF.